This T cell receptor beta chain was sequenced for a study of memory CD4+ T cells and cytomegalovirus serostatus. The sort gate was single viable CD3+CD4+CD8-CD45RO+ cells for memory CD4+ T cells. The CDR3 spans 15 residues. Germline CDR1 is MDHEN and CDR2 is SYDVKM. V gave up 1 base and J gave up 2 bases, with 6 bases separating them. The method was immunoSEQ multiplex PCR; TCRdb's version includes in-frame clones alone and lacks a portion of them. The sample gives fewer than 50,000 clones, 79% of which show up once; 1% to 1.3% is in the top ten. This clonotype originated in an adult in good health and CMV-seronegative. Sequenced sample: memory CD4+ T cells from blood. The gene calls are TRBV28 and TRBJ2-6, with D unclear. The CDR3 loop reads CASSLSGTGANVLTF. As DNA, the CDR3 is TGTGCCAGCAGTTTATCTGGGACTGGGGCCAACGTCCTGACTTTC. The complete variable domain, with remaining parts taken from reference TRBV28 and TRBJ2-6, reads DVKVTQSSRYLVKRTGEKVFLECVQDMDHENMFWYRQDPGLGLRLIYFSYDVKMKEKGDIPEGYSVSREKKERFSLILESASTNQTSMYLCASSLSGTGANVLTFGAGSRLTVL.